The present T cell receptor beta chain was sequenced within a study of OX40 agonist ivuxolimab in advanced cancers. Overall study findings and caveats: Low normalized T-cell clonal expansion was also seen in some nonresponders.

This clone has just one count. The target antigen is unknown. Unmatched junction bases numbered 5, after V lost 11 bases and J lost 0 bases. The CDR3 runs to 15 residues. Germline V gene lookup returns CDR1 KGHSH and CDR2 LQKENI. Repertoires were generated with immunoSEQ multiplex PCR, while TCRdb's copy carries only in-frame clones and drops some. The sample has fewer than 85,000 clones, 85% seen once. Sequences were derived from CD4+ or CD8+ T cells sorted from blood, sampled in a trial of the OX40 agonist ivuxolimab. The sequence came from an adult with an advanced solid tumor such as melanoma, head and neck, liver or kidney cancer. The genes are TRBV18 and TRBJ2-2; 11 bases align to TRBD1. DNA of the CDR3: TGTGCCGGAACGGGACAGGGGGCGAACACCGGGGAGCTGTTTTTT. Translated, it gives CAGTGQGANTGELFF.